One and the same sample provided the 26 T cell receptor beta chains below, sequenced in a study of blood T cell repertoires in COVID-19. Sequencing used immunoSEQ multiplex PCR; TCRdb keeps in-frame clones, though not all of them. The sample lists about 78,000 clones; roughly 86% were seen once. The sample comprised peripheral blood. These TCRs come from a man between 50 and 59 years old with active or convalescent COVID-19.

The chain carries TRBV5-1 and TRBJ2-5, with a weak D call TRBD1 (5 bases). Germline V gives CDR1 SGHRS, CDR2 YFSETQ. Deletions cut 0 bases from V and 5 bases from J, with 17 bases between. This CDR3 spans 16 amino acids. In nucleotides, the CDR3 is TGCGCCAGCAGCTTGGGTGGGGCCTCCATGGGGGAGACCCAGTACTTC. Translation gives CASSLGGASMGETQYF.

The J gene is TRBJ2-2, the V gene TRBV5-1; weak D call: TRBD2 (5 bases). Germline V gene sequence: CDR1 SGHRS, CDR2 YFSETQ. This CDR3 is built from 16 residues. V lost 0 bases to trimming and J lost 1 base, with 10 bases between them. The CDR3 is CASSLVAGGNTGELFF. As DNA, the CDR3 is TGCGCCAGCAGCTTGGTGGCAGGAGGGAACACCGGGGAGCTGTTTTTT.

In nucleotides, the CDR3 is TGTGCCTGGAAACAGACAGCCGGAAATGAGCAGTTCTTC. It is translated as CAWKQTAGNEQFF. J is TRBJ2-1 and V is TRBV30; TRBD1 might be the D (5 bases). The CDR3 runs to 13 residues. Germline-derived CDR1 and CDR2 are GTSNPN and SVGIG (reference sequence). With 4 bases removed from V and 7 bases from J, the gap between germline ends came to 14 bases.

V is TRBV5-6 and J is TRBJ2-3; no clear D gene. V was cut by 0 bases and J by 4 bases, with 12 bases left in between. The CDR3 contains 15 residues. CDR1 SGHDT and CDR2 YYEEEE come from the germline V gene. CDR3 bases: TGTGCCAGCAGCTTGGACGTGGCGAGGCCAGATACGCAGTATTTT. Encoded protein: CASSLDVARPDTQYF. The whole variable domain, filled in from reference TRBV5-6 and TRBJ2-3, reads DAGVTQSPTHLIKTRGQQVTLRCSPKSGHDTVSWYQQALGQGPQFIFQYYEEEERQRGNFPDRFSGHQFPNYSSELNVNALLLGDSALYLCASSLDVARPDTQYFGPGTRLTVL.

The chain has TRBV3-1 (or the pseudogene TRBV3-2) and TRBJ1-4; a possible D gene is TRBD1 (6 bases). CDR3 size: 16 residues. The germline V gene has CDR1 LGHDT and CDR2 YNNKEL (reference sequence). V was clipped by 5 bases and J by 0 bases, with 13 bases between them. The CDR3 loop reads CASSSDRTTTNEKLFF. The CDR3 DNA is TGTGCCAGCAGCTCCGACAGGACGACAACTAATGAAAAACTGTTTTTT.

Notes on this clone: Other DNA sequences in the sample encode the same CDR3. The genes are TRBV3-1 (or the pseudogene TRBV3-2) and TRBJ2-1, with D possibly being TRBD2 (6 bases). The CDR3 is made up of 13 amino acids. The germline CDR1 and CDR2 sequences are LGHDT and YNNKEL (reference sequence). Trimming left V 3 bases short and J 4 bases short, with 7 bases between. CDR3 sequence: CASSQGGYNEQFF. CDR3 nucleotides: TGTGCCAGCAGCCAGGGGGGATACAATGAGCAGTTCTTC.

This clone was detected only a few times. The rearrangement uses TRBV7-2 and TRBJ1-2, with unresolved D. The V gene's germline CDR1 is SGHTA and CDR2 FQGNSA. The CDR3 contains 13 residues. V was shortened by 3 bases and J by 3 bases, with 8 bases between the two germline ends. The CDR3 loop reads CASSLVQDYGYTF. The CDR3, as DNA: TGTGCCAGCAGCTTGGTCCAGGACTATGGCTACACCTTC.

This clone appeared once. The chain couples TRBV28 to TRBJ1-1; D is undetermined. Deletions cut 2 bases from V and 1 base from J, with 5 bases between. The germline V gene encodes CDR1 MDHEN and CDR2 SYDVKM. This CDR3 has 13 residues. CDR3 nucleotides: TGTGCCAGCAGTTTAGGGCAGAACACTGAAGCTTTCTTT. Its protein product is CASSLGQNTEAFF. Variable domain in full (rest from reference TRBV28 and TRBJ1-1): DVKVTQSSRYLVKRTGEKVFLECVQDMDHENMFWYRQDPGLGLRLIYFSYDVKMKEKGDIPEGYSVSREKKERFSLILESASTNQTSMYLCASSLGQNTEAFFGQGTRLTVV.

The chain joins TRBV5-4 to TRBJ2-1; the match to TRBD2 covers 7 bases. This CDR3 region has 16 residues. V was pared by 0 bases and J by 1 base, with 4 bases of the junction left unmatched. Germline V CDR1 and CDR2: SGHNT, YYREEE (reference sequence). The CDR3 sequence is CASSLEGAGSYNEQFF. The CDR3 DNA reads TGTGCCAGCAGCTTGGAAGGAGCGGGGTCCTACAATGAGCAGTTCTTC. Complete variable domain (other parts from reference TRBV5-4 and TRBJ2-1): ETGVTQSPTHLIKTRGQQVTLRCSSQSGHNTVSWYQQALGQGPQFIFQYYREEENGRGNFPPRFSGLQFPNYSSELNVNALELDDSALYLCASSLEGAGSYNEQFFGPGTRLTVL.

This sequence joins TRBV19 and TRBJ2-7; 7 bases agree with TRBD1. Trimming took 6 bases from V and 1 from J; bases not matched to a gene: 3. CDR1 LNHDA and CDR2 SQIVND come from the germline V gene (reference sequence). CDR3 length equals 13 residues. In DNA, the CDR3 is TGTGCCAGTAGGGGGACAGAATCCTACGAGCAGTACTTC. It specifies CASRGTESYEQYF.

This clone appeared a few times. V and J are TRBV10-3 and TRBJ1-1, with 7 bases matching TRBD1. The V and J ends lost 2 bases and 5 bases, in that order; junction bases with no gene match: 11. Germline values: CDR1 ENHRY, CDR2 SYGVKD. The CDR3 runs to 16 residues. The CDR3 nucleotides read TGTGCCATCAGTGAGACTCTGACAGGGAGGCAGACTGAAGCTTTCTTT. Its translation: CAISETLTGRQTEAFF.

In nucleotides, the CDR3 is TGCGCCAGCCAGGACGCCGGGAACCAAGAGACCCAGTACTTC. It yields the protein CASQDAGNQETQYF. The chain links TRBV10-1 to TRBJ2-5, with a tentative D call TRBD2 (5 bases). The germline gives CDR1 WNHNN, CDR2 SYGVQD (reference sequence). This CDR3 spans 14 amino acids. Trimming shortened V by 8 bases and J by 0 bases, and 13 bases separated the two germline ends.

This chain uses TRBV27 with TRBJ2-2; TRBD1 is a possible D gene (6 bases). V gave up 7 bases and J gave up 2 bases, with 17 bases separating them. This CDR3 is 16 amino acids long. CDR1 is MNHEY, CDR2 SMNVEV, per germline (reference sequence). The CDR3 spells CASTGLTGQNTGELFF. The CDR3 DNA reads TGTGCCAGCACTGGGTTGACGGGACAAAACACCGGGGAGCTGTTTTTT.

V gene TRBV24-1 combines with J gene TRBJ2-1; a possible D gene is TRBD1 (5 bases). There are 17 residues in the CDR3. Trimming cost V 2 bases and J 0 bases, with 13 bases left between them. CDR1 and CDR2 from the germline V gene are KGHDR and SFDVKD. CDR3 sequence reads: CATSDSAGIVSYNEQFF. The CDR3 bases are TGTGCCACCAGTGATTCCGCAGGGATTGTCTCCTACAATGAGCAGTTCTTC.

CDR3 nucleotide sequence: TGTGCCAGTAGTATGCGCAGGAAAGGTGGCTACACCTTC. It codes for CASSMRRKGGYTF. The rearrangement joins TRBV19 to TRBJ1-2; the D is unclear. The V end lost 3 bases, the J end lost 7 bases, and 12 bases lay between the germline ends. The CDR3 has 13 amino acids. Germline V gives CDR1 LNHDA, CDR2 SQIVND (reference sequence).

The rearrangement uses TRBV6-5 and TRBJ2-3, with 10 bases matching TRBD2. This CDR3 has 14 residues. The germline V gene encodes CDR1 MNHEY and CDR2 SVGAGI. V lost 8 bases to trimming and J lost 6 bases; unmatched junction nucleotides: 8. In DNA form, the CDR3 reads TGTGCCAGCGCGGCTAGCGGGGGTTGGGATACGCAGTATTTT. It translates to CASAASGGWDTQYF.

CDR3 sequence: CASSQGRIAQTKNIQYF. In DNA, the CDR3 is TGCGCCAGCAGCCAAGGTCGAATAGCGCAAACCAAAAACATTCAGTACTTC. The chain employs TRBV4-1 and TRBJ2-4, with D maybe TRBD2 (5 bases). Germline V gene sequence: CDR1 MGHRA, CDR2 YSYEKL. Trimming left V 1 base short and J 2 bases short, with 15 bases between. The CDR3 is 17 amino acids.

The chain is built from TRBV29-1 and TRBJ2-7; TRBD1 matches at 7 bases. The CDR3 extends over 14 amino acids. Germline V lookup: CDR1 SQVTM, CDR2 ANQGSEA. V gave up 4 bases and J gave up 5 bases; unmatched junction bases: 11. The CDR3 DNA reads TGCAGCGTTGGGGGCGAGACAGGGTCGGACGAGCAGTACTTC. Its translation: CSVGGETGSDEQYF.

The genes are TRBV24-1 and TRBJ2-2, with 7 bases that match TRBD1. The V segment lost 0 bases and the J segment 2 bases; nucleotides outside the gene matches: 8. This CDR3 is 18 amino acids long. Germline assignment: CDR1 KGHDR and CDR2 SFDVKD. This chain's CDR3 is CATSDLPHRQGNTGELFF. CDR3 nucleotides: TGTGCCACCAGTGATTTGCCCCACCGACAGGGAAACACCGGGGAGCTGTTTTTT.

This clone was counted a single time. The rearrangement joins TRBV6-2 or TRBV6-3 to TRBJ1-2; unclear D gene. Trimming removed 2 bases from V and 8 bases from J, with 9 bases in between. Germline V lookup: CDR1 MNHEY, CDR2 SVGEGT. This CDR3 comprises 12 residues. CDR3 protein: CASSYRGRGYTF. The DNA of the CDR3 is TGTGCCAGCAGTTACAGAGGAAGAGGCTACACCTTC.

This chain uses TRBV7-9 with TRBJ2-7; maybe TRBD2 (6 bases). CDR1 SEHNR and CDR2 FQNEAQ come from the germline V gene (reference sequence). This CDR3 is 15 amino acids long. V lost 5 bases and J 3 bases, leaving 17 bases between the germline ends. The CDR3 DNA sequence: TGTGCCAGCAGCCCTAACATTTTGGGGGGCTACGAGCAGTACTTC. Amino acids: CASSPNILGGYEQYF.

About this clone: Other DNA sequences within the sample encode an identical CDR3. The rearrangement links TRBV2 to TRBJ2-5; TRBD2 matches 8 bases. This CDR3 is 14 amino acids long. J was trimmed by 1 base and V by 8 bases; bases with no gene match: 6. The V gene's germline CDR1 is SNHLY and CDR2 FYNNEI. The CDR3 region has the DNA TGTGCCAGCCGGGGGGGCGGGAGCCAAGAGACCCAGTACTTC. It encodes CASRGGGSQETQYF.

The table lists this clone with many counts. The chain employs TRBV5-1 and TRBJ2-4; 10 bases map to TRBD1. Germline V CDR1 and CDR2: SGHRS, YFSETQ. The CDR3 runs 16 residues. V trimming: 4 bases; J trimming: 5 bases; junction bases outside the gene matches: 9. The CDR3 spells CASSLQTGGAENIQYF. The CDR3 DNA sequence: TGCGCCAGCAGCCTTCAGACAGGGGGCGCTGAAAACATTCAGTACTTC. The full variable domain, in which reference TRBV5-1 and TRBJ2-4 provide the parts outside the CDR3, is KAGVTQTPRYLIKTRGQQVTLSCSPISGHRSVSWYQQTPGQGLQFLFEYFSETQRNKGNFPGRFSGRQFSNSRSEMNVSTLELGDSALYLCASSLQTGGAENIQYFGAGTRLSVL.

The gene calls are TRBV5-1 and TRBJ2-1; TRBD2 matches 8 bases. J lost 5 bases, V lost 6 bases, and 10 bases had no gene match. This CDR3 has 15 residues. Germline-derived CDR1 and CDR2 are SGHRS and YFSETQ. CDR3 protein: CASTGYPGGDNEQFF. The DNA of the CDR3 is TGCGCCAGCACAGGTTACCCGGGGGGGGACAATGAGCAGTTCTTC.

The CDR3 DNA is TGTGCCAGCGCCCCTAGCGGGGGGCTTCAAGAGACCCAGTACTTC. Its protein is CASAPSGGLQETQYF. The chain recombines TRBV28 with TRBJ2-5, with 11 bases lining up with TRBD2. J was trimmed by 2 bases and V by 8 bases; bases with no gene match: 7. Germline CDR1 is MDHEN and CDR2 is SYDVKM. The CDR3 spans 15 residues.

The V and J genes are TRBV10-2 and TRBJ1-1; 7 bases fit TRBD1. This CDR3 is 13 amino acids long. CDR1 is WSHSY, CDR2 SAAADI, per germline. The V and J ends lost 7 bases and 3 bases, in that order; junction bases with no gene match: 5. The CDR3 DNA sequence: TGCGCCAGCATGGTTCAGGGGGACACTGAAGCTTTCTTT. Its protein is CASMVQGDTEAFF.